The entry that follows covers one T cell receptor (beta chain) sequence. The data were obtained in a study of CD8 T cells in Susac syndrome. Looking at the study overall: Intravenous immunoglobulin alone or corticosteroids were being given to patients with Susac syndrome at blood draw, unless they were therapy-naive.

With random hexamers, about 0.5 to 1 ug RNA was reverse transcribed. Coverage of TCR beta CDR3 amplification by immunoSEQ multiplex PCR extended to 54 Vbeta and 13 Jbeta. In TCRdb, the immunoSEQ multiplex PCR reads were re-called with MiXCR into one record per CDR3 protein. The sample consists of some 180,000 distinct CDR3 sequences, roughly 90% of them appearing once. Sequencing of TCR beta covered CD8+ and CD4+ T cells obtained from blood. The Susac syndrome patients fit the recently defined diagnostic criteria for definite or probable disease. V gave up 2 bases and J gave up 6 bases; unmatched junction bases: 4. The CDR3 loop spans 15 amino acids.

Sequencing used CD4+ T cells from PBMCs. The V gene is TRBV12-3 or TRBV12-4, the J gene TRBJ1-5, with TRBD1 identical over 10 bases. The sequence came from a human donor with Susac syndrome. CDR3 DNA: TGTGCCAGCAGTTTAAGACAGGGGGCGAGTCAGCCCCAGCATTTT. This encodes CASSLRQGASQPQHF.